This T cell receptor beta chain comes out of a study of blood T cell repertoires in COVID-19. About the research overall: T cells, B-cell-depleted T cells, or PBMCs supplied cDNA or gDNA.

Clones were sequenced by immunoSEQ multiplex PCR, and TCRdb holds only the in-frame ones, with some missing. The repertoire holds 250,000 to 300,000 clones, with approximately 85% as singletons. Germline loops: CDR1 MNHEY, CDR2 SVGAGI. The CDR3 is 14 amino acids. V shed 2 bases and J shed 4 bases, with 11 bases lying between them. This receptor was obtained from a woman aged 70 to 79 with acute or convalescent COVID-19. The sequencing sample was made of peripheral blood. This chain uses TRBV6-5 with TRBJ1-1; D remains ambiguous. This CDR3 is CASSYRGRGTEAFF. CDR3 nucleotides: TGTGCCAGCAGTTACCGGGGTCGAGGCACTGAAGCTTTCTTT.